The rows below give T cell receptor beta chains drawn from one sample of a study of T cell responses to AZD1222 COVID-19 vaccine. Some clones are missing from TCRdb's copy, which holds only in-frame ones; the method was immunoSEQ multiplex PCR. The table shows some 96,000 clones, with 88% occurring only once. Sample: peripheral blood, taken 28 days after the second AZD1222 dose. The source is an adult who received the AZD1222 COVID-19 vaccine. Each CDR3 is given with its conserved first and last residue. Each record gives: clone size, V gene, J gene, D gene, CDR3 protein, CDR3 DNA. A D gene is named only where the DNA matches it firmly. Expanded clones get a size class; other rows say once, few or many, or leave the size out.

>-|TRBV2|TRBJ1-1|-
CASSLTMNTEAFF
TGTGCCAGCAGTCTTACCATGAACACTGAAGCTTTCTTT
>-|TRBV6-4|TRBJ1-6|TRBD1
CASREQTGANSPLHF
TGTGCCAGCAGGGAGCAGACAGGGGCAAATTCACCCCTCCACTTT
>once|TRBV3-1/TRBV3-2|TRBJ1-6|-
CASSQFGGAINSPLHF
TGTGCCAGCAGCCAATTCGGTGGAGCGATCAATTCACCCCTCCACTTT
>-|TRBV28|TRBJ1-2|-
CASSEAPVGLHGYTF
TGTGCCAGCAGTGAAGCTCCCGTGGGACTCCATGGCTACACCTTC
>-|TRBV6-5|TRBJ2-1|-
CASRGGNEQFF
TGTGCCAGCAGGGGGGGCAATGAGCAGTTCTTC
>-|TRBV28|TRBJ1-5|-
CASTGRSNQPQHF
TGTGCCAGCACAGGGAGAAGCAATCAGCCCCAGCATTTT
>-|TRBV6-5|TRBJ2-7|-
CASSLGTLTGDEQYF
TGTGCCAGCAGTTTGGGGACACTCACGGGCGACGAGCAGTACTTC
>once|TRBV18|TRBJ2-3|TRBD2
CASSPFLTRTSGTDTQYF
TGTGCCAGCTCACCATTTCTCACCCGGACTAGCGGCACAGATACGCAGTATTTT
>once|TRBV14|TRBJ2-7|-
CASSQSSFGVPYEQYF
TGTGCCAGCAGCCAATCGTCTTTCGGGGTTCCCTACGAGCAGTACTTC
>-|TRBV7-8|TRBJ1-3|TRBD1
CASSLTGDPSGNTIYF
TGTGCCAGCAGCTTAACAGGGGATCCCTCTGGAAACACCATATATTTT
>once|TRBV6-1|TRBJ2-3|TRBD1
CASSEAPPGTGAGREDTQYF
TGTGCCAGCAGTGAAGCCCCACCGGGGACAGGGGCAGGCCGAGAGGATACGCAGTATTTT
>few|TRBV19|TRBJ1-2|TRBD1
CATISGTGILYGYTF
TGTGCCACCATATCCGGGACAGGGATCCTCTATGGCTACACCTTC
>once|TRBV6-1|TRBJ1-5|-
CASSDAVLRLGWSNQPQHF
TGTGCCAGCAGTGACGCCGTTCTCCGGCTTGGATGGAGCAATCAGCCCCAGCATTTT
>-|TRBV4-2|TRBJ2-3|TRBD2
CASSQVRLAGAGVADTQYF
TGTGCCAGCAGCCAAGTCCGGCTAGCGGGCGCGGGGGTTGCAGATACGCAGTATTTT
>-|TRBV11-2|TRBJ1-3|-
CASSSPKTGNTIYF
TGTGCCAGCAGCTCCCCTAAGACCGGAAACACCATATATTTT
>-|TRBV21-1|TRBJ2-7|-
CASSKASVPWVYEQYF
TGTGCCAGCAGCAAAGCCTCCGTCCCGTGGGTCTACGAGCAGTACTTC
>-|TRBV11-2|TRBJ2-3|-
CASSVDGSSNTQYF
TGTGCCAGCAGCGTTGACGGGAGCTCAAATACGCAGTATTTT
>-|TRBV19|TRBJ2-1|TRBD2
CASSWVAGGDSYNEQFF
TGTGCCAGTAGTTGGGTAGCGGGAGGTGACTCCTACAATGAGCAGTTCTTC
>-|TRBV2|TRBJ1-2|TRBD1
CASSILGQGQAGYTF
TGTGCCAGCAGCATCCTCGGACAGGGCCAAGCTGGCTACACCTTC
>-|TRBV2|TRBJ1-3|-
CASSTDRSGNTIYF
TGTGCCAGCAGCACCGACAGATCTGGAAACACCATATATTTT
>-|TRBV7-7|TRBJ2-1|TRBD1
CASSPGQGRYNEQFF
TGTGCCAGCAGCCCGGGACAGGGAAGATACAATGAGCAGTTCTTC
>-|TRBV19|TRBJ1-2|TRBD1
CASSIVGQLNYGYTF
TGTGCCAGTAGTATAGTGGGACAGCTTAACTATGGCTACACCTTC
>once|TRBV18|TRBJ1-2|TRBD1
CASSLDRESYGYTF
TGTGCCAGCTCACTTGACAGGGAAAGCTATGGCTACACCTTC
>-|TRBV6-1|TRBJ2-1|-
CASSVRGTAMSFSYNEQFF
TGTGCCAGCAGTGTCCGCGGGACAGCCATGTCCTTCTCCTACAATGAGCAGTTCTTC
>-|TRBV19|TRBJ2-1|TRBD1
CASRPTGATYNEQFF
TGTGCCAGTAGGCCAACAGGGGCCACCTACAATGAGCAGTTCTTC
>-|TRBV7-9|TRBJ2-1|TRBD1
CASRPTGEAYNEQFF
TGTGCCAGCAGACCGACAGGGGAAGCTTACAATGAGCAGTTCTTC
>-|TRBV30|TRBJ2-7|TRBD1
CAWNRGAAYEQYF
TGTGCCTGGAACAGGGGCGCAGCCTACGAGCAGTACTTC
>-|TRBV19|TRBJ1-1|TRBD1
CATESTGQGFTEAFF
TGTGCCACCGAATCAACTGGACAGGGGTTCACTGAAGCTTTCTTT
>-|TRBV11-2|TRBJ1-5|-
CASSFDRNNQPQHF
TGTGCCAGCAGCTTCGACAGAAACAATCAGCCCCAGCATTTT
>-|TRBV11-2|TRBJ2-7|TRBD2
CASSPQGRGHYEQYF
TGTGCCAGCAGCCCACAAGGGAGGGGCCACTACGAGCAGTACTTC
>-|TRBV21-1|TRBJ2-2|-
CASSNGIFANTGELFF
TGTGCCAGCAGCAACGGAATTTTCGCAAACACCGGGGAGCTGTTTTTT
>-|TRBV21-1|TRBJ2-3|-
CASSKATISLTDTQYF
TGTGCCAGCAGCAAGGCCACCATTAGCCTCACAGATACGCAGTATTTT
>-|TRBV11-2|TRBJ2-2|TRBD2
CASSQTSVSGELFF
TGTGCCAGCAGCCAAACTAGCGTGAGCGGGGAGCTGTTTTTT
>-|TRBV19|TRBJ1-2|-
CASSIAGIGYTF
TGTGCCAGTAGTATAGCAGGCATTGGCTACACCTTC
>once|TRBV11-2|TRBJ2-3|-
CASSFQRPDDTDTQYF
TGTGCCAGCAGTTTCCAACGACCGGATGATACAGATACGCAGTATTTT
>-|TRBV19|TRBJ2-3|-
CASSIVQSDTQYF
TGTGCCAGTAGTATAGTCCAGTCAGATACGCAGTATTTT
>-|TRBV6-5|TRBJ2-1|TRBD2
CASSYSSGKSYNEQFF
TGTGCCAGCAGTTACTCTAGCGGGAAATCCTACAATGAGCAGTTCTTC
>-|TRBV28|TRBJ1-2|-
CASRYTNYGYTF
TGTGCCAGCAGATATACTAACTATGGCTACACCTTC
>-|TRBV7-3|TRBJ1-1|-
CASSLGPLQGNTEAFF
TGTGCCAGCAGCTTAGGCCCGCTACAGGGGAACACTGAAGCTTTCTTT
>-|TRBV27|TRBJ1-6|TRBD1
CASSLLGTGISPLHF
TGTGCCAGCAGTTTATTGGGGACAGGGATTTCACCCCTCCACTTT
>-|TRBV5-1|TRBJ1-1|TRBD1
CASSLAGQATEAFF
TGCGCCAGCAGCTTGGCCGGACAGGCGACTGAAGCTTTCTTT
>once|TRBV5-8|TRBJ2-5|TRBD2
CASSLGELAGGQETQYF
TGTGCCAGCAGCTTGGGAGAACTAGCGGGAGGCCAAGAGACCCAGTACTTC
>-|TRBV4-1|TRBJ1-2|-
CASSPPAANYGYTF
TGCGCCAGCAGCCCACCGGCAGCTAACTATGGCTACACCTTC
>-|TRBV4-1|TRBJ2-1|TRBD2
CAGESGRAGMKEQFF
TGCGCCGGAGAAAGCGGGAGGGCCGGGATGAAGGAGCAGTTCTTC
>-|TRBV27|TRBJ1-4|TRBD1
CASSPDRAGEKLFF
TGTGCCAGCAGTCCCGACAGGGCGGGGGAAAAACTGTTTTTT